These 24 T cell receptor beta chains originate from one sample sequenced in a study of shared clonotypes between healthy human individuals. The assay was immunoSEQ multiplex PCR, and TCRdb's table has in-frame clones only and misses some. Of 2,500,000 or so clones in the sample, under 95% were seen once. Sequencing used naive CD4+ T cells from PBMCs. The subset was: CD45RA+ positively selected. The receptors come from a young man in good health. Some clones in this sample may be carry-over from other donors' samples.

This chain joins TRBV18 and TRBJ2-2; D gene uncertain. The V gene's germline CDR1 is KGHSH and CDR2 LQKENI. V dropped 0 bases and J dropped 6 bases, with 11 bases sitting between them. CDR3 size: 15 residues. For the CDR3, the DNA is TGTGCCAGCTCACCACCGGATCTTCATCCCGGGGAGCTGTTTTTT. Encoded protein: CASSPPDLHPGELFF.

The count of this clone is one. The rearrangement joins TRBV7-2 to TRBJ2-3; 8 bases match TRBD2. The germline gives CDR1 SGHTA, CDR2 FQGNSA. V shed 0 bases and J 0 bases; nucleotides not matched to a gene: 11. The CDR3 totals 19 residues. CDR3 DNA: TGTGCCAGCAGCTTAGCTATCGGGGGGGCTAGCGGTAGCACAGATACGCAGTATTTT. Translating it yields CASSLAIGGASGSTDTQYF.

The genes are TRBV11-2 and TRBJ2-5; 7 bases are shared with TRBD1. J lost 9 bases, V lost 4 bases, and 2 bases had no gene match. CDR3 length equals 11 residues. Germline assignment: CDR1 SGHAT and CDR2 FQNNGV. The CDR3 region has the DNA TGTGCCAGCAGCTCCGACAGGGCCCAGTACTTC. Residues: CASSSDRAQYF.

V usage is TRBV9 and J usage is TRBJ2-6, with a possible D match to TRBD2 (5 bases). The CDR3 extends over 18 amino acids. V was clipped by 0 bases and J by 1 base, with 14 bases between them. Looked up from germline, CDR1 is SGDLS and CDR2 is YYNGEE. Written as DNA, the CDR3 is TGTGCCAGCAGCGTAGCCCCTAGCCCCGAATCTGGGGCCAACGTCCTGACTTTC. Residues: CASSVAPSPESGANVLTF.

The chain has TRBV19 and TRBJ2-5; the match to TRBD1 covers 8 bases. Germline lookup yields CDR1 LNHDA and CDR2 SQIVND (reference sequence). The CDR3 spans 15 residues. The junction had 12 bases not matched to a gene; V was cut back by 5 bases and J by 7 bases. The CDR3 loop is CASSRLGQEMGTQYF. The CDR3 DNA sequence: TGTGCCAGTAGTCGTCTGGGACAGGAGATGGGGACCCAGTACTTC.

V is TRBV4-1 and J is TRBJ2-1, with D hard to call. Germline V gene sequence: CDR1 MGHRA, CDR2 YSYEKL. Trimming left V 0 bases short and J 5 bases short, with 14 bases between. The CDR3 runs to 16 residues. In DNA, the CDR3 is TGCGCCAGCAGCCAAGAGGCACTCCCAGTAAACAATGAGCAGTTCTTC. Protein: CASSQEALPVNNEQFF.

Notes on this clone: Mismatch with germline at one junction end may stem from a read error. V and J are TRBV7-2 and TRBJ2-1; 7 positions match TRBD1. This CDR3 spans 16 amino acids. Germline CDR1 and CDR2: SGHTA and FQGNSA. CDR3 loop: CASTLQSGTVYNEQFF. The CDR3 nucleotides read TGTGCCAGCACCTTACAATCCGGGACAGTTTACAATGAGCAGTTCTTC.

This chain joins TRBV9 and TRBJ2-2; D not certain. The CDR3 has 15 residues. Germline V gene lookup returns CDR1 SGDLS and CDR2 YYNGEE. V gave up 0 bases and J gave up 3 bases, with 9 bases separating them. CDR3 DNA: TGTGCCAGCAGCGTAGCCCGCTCGTACACCGGGGAGCTGTTTTTT. Protein: CASSVARSYTGELFF.

This clone was seen once. The chain carries TRBV5-1 and TRBJ2-3; no reliable D call. Germline assignment: CDR1 SGHRS and CDR2 YFSETQ. CDR3 length equals 14 residues. The V gene lost 5 bases and the J gene lost 2 bases, with 12 bases spanning the gap. The CDR3 protein is CASSPTPPTDTQYF. The CDR3 bases are TGCGCCAGCAGTCCTACCCCCCCCACAGATACGCAGTATTTT.

A remark on this clone: Mismatch with germline at one junction end may stem from a read error. V and J are TRBV2 and TRBJ1-3; D call uncertain. Germline V lookup: CDR1 SNHLY, CDR2 FYNNEI. The CDR3 totals 13 residues. The chain's CDR3 is CASSFSFSSPSNF. The CDR3 DNA is TGTGCCAGCAGCTTCTCCTTTTCATCGCCCTCGAATTTT.

The CDR3, as DNA: TGTGCCATCAGTGAGTCGACTCCCGAGCAGTACTTC. Protein: CAISESTPEQYF. V and J are TRBV10-3 and TRBJ2-7; D remains unclear. CDR3 length equals 12 residues. The germline gives CDR1 ENHRY, CDR2 SYGVKD. V lost 0 bases and J lost 6, with 6 bases in between.

The chain carries TRBV10-1 and TRBJ1-1; no firm D call. CDR1 WNHNN and CDR2 SYGVQD come from the germline V gene (reference sequence). This CDR3 comprises 15 residues. V lost 0 bases and J 4 bases, leaving 12 bases between the germline ends. CDR3 loop: CASSESGRLGTEAFF. The DNA for the CDR3 is TGCGCCAGCAGTGAGTCAGGGCGACTGGGCACTGAAGCTTTCTTT.

V gene TRBV29-1 combines with J gene TRBJ1-1; 7 nucleotides align to TRBD1. Germline V lookup: CDR1 SQVTM, CDR2 ANQGSEA. The CDR3 runs to 10 residues. With 5 bases clipped from V and 7 bases from J, the junction kept 1 base outside the gene matches. The DNA of the CDR3 is TGCAGCGTTTCAGGGGGTGAAGCTTTCTTT. Amino acids: CSVSGGEAFF.

The genes are TRBV10-3 and TRBJ2-5; the match to TRBD1 covers 7 bases. Germline CDR1 and CDR2: ENHRY and SYGVKD. The J segment lost 4 bases and the V segment lost 6 bases, leaving 5 bases of the junction unmatched. CDR3 size: 13 residues. The CDR3 sequence is CAISTGDGETQYF. Written as DNA, the CDR3 is TGTGCCATCAGCACAGGGGATGGAGAGACCCAGTACTTC.

V is TRBV5-1 and J is TRBJ2-5, with 13 bases matching TRBD2. The trim removed 4 bases at V and 5 bases at J, leaving 14 bases unmatched. CDR3 length: 18 residues. Germline CDR1 is SGHRS and CDR2 is YFSETQ. CDR3: CASSPGTGLAGFLETQYF. The DNA of the CDR3 is TGCGCCAGCAGCCCGGGGACGGGACTAGCGGGATTCTTGGAGACCCAGTACTTC.

The chain combines TRBV5-1 with TRBJ2-5; no firm D call. Germline lookup yields CDR1 SGHRS and CDR2 YFSETQ. The CDR3 runs 13 residues. Trimming removed 4 bases from V and 3 bases from J, with 10 bases in between. CDR3: CASSATSKETQYF. DNA for the CDR3: TGCGCCAGCAGCGCTACAAGTAAAGAGACCCAGTACTTC.

This chain connects TRBV19 to TRBJ1-3, with 10 bases lining up with TRBD1. This CDR3 has 16 residues. Trimming cost V 4 bases and J 0 bases; bases outside gene matches: 3. The germline V gene encodes CDR1 LNHDA and CDR2 SQIVND (reference sequence). The CDR3 region has the DNA TGTGCCAGTAGTAGACAGGGGGCTTTCTCTGGAAACACCATATATTTT. Amino acids: CASSRQGAFSGNTIYF.

V gene TRBV7-3 combines with J gene TRBJ1-1; D is possibly TRBD1 (5 bases). CDR1 and CDR2 from the germline V gene are SGHTA and FQGTGA. The CDR3 has 13 residues. Trimming took 4 bases from V and 14 from J, leaving 20 bases between them. CDR3 in amino acids: CASSSAPGLDSFF. CDR3 nucleotides: TGTGCCAGCAGCTCAGCCCCGGGACTTGACTCGTTCTTT.

This clone was counted a single time. The rearrangement uses TRBV19 and TRBJ1-1; no clear D gene. With 6 bases removed from V and 6 bases from J, the gap between germline ends came to 11 bases. The CDR3 contains 12 residues. Germline CDR1 reads LNHDA; CDR2 reads SQIVND (reference sequence). DNA of the CDR3: TGTGCCAGTAGCCTCCCGGGCTCTGAAGCTTTCTTT. Translating gives CASSLPGSEAFF. Looking up the rest from reference TRBV19 and TRBJ1-1 gives the full variable domain: DGGITQSPKYLFRKEGQNVTLSCEQNLNHDAMYWYRQDPGQGLRLIYYSQIVNDFQKGDIAEGYSVSREKKESFPLTVTSAQKNPTAFYLCASSLPGSEAFFGQGTRLTVV.

V gene TRBV5-4 combines with J gene TRBJ2-3, with D perhaps TRBD2 (6 bases). CDR3 length: 17 residues. Per the germline V gene, CDR1 is SGHNT and CDR2 is YYREEE (reference sequence). With 3 bases removed from V and 0 bases from J, the gap between germline ends came to 17 bases. This chain's CDR3 is CASSYPAGRTSTDTQYF. In nucleotides, the CDR3 is TGTGCCAGCAGCTATCCTGCGGGGAGGACTAGCACAGATACGCAGTATTTT. Full variable domain (remainder filled in from reference TRBV5-4 and TRBJ2-3): ETGVTQSPTHLIKTRGQQVTLRCSSQSGHNTVSWYQQALGQGPQFIFQYYREEENGRGNFPPRFSGLQFPNYSSELNVNALELDDSALYLCASSYPAGRTSTDTQYFGPGTRLTVL.

Comments on this clone: Other DNA sequences in the same sample also yield this CDR3. The chain has TRBV11-2 and TRBJ2-7; D gene uncertain. The CDR3 has 11 residues. Germline CDR1 and CDR2: SGHAT and FQNNGV. V was clipped by 2 bases and J by 7 bases, with 6 bases between them. The CDR3: CASSLLWEQYF. CDR3 nucleotide sequence: TGTGCCAGCAGCTTATTGTGGGAGCAGTACTTC.

V is TRBV4-1 and J is TRBJ2-7; D not resolved. Trimming removed 1 base from V and 2 bases from J, with 12 bases in between. Germline V gene lookup returns CDR1 MGHRA and CDR2 YSYEKL. This CDR3 is built from 15 residues. The CDR3 is CASSQAGQRTYEQYF. The DNA for the CDR3 is TGCGCCAGCAGCCAAGCGGGTCAGCGCACCTACGAGCAGTACTTC.

About this clone itself: Other DNA variants within this sample encode the same CDR3. V and J are TRBV6-5 and TRBJ1-3, with 7 bases fitting TRBD1. This CDR3 spans 12 amino acids. J was trimmed by 7 bases and V by 5 bases; bases with no gene match: 2. Germline V gene data show CDR1 as MNHEY and CDR2 as SVGAGI. The CDR3 DNA sequence: TGTGCCAGCAGTCCAGGGGGTAACACCATATATTTT. Translated, it gives CASSPGGNTIYF.

The CDR3 reads CASSHPGQMNNEQFF. CDR3 DNA: TGTGCCAGCTCACACCCGGGACAGATGAACAATGAGCAGTTCTTC. V is TRBV18 and J is TRBJ2-1; TRBD1 matches 7 bases. J was trimmed by 5 bases and V by 4 bases; bases with no gene match: 8. The CDR3 totals 15 residues. Germline V gene data show CDR1 as KGHSH and CDR2 as LQKENI.